This TCR beta chain was sequenced during a study of identical twins. Healthy Caucasian individuals made up all the donors. TCRdb itself ran the 5' RACE reads through MiXCR, one entry per CDR3 protein. The table includes about 210,000 distinct CDR3 sequences, around 10% detected once. A few counts support this clonotype. What it recognizes is unknown. Study-wide findings and caveats: One should note that invariant MAIT and iNKT cells could partly confound zero-insertion analyses.

The V gene's germline CDR1 is MGHDK and CDR2 SYGVNS. V was shortened by 2 bases and J by 3 bases, with 13 bases between the two germline ends. This CDR3 has 16 amino acids. The sequence was collected from a woman aged 18-35 years in good health. The material sequenced was memory (CD45RO+) T cells sorted from blood. The chain is built from TRBV25-1 and TRBJ2-2; tentatively, D is TRBD1 (6 bases). DNA for the CDR3: TGTGCCAGCAGTGAAACTGGCAGGGGATACACCGGGGAGCTGTTTTTT. Its translation: CASSETGRGYTGELFF.